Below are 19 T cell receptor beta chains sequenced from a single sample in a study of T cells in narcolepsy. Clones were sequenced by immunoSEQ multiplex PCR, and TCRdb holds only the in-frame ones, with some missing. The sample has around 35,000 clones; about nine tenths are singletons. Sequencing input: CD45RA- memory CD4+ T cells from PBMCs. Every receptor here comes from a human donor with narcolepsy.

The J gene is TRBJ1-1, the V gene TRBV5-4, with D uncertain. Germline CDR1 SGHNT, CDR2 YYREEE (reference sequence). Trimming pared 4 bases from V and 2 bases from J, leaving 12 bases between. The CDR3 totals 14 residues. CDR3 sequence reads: CASSPRHPNTEAFF. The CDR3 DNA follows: TGTGCCAGCAGCCCACGACACCCTAACACTGAAGCTTTCTTT.

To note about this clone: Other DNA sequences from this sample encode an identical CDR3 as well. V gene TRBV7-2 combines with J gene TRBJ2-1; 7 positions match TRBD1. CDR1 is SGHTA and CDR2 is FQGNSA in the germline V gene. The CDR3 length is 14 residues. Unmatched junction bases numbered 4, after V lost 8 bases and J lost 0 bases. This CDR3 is CASQRDSSYNEQFF. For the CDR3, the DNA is TGTGCCAGCCAGAGGGACAGCTCCTACAATGAGCAGTTCTTC.

CDR3 sequence (DNA): TGTGCCAGCAGCTTATCCAGGCAGGGTCTCTCCTACAATGAGCAGTTCTTC. Translation: CASSLSRQGLSYNEQFF. The V gene is TRBV5-5, the J gene TRBJ2-1; D may be TRBD1 (5 bases). CDR1 and CDR2 from the germline V gene are SGHKS and YYEKEE (reference sequence). The CDR3 has 17 amino acids. Trimming shortened V by 2 bases and J by 0 bases, and 15 bases separated the two germline ends.

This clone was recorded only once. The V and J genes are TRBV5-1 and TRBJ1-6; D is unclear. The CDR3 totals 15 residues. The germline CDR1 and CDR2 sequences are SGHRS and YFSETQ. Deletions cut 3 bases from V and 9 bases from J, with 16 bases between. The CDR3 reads CASSSDRSRSSPLHF. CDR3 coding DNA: TGCGCCAGCAGCTCCGACCGATCTCGTTCTTCACCCCTCCACTTT.

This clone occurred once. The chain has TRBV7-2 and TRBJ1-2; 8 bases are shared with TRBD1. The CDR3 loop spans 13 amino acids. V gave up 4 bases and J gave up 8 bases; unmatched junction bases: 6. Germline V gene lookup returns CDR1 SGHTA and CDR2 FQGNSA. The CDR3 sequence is CASSSDRVRGYTF. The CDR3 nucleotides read TGTGCCAGCAGCTCGGACAGGGTGCGGGGCTACACCTTC.

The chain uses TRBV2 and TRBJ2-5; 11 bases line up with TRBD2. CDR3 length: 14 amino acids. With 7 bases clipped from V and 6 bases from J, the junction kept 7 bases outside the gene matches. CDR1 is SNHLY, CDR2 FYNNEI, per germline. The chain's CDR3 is CASIPGTSGQTQYF. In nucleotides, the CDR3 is TGTGCCAGCATCCCTGGGACTAGCGGACAGACCCAGTACTTC. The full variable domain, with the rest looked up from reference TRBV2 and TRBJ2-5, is EPEVTQTPSHQVTQMGQEVILRCVPISNHLYFYWYRQILGQKVEFLVSFYNNEISEKSEIFDDQFSVERPDGSNFTLKIRSTKLEDSAMYFCASIPGTSGQTQYFGPGTRLLVL.

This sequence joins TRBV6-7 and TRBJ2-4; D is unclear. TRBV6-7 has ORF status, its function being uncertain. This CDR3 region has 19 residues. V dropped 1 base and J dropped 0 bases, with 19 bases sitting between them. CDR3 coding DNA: TGTGCCAGCAGTTACTGGTCATCGAAAGGGCGTTTAGCCAAAAACATTCAGTACTTC. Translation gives CASSYWSSKGRLAKNIQYF.

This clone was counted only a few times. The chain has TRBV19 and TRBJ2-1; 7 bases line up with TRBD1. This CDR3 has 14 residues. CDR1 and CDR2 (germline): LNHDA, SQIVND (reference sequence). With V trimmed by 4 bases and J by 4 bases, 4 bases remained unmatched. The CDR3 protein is CASSKQGPYNEQFF. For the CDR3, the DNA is TGTGCCAGTAGTAAACAGGGGCCATACAATGAGCAGTTCTTC.

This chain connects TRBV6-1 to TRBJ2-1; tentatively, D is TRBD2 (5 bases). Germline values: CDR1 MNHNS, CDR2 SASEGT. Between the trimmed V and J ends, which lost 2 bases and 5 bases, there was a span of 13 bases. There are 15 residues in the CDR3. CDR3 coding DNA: TGTGCCAGCAGTGAACGGTCAGCGGTAGACAATGAGCAGTTCTTC. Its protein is CASSERSAVDNEQFF.

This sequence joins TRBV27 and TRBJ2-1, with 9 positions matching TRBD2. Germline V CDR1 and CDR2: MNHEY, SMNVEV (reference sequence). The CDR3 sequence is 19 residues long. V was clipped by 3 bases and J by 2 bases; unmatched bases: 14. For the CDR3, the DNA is TGTGCCAGCAGTTTCGGTCGGGCTAGCGGGATGGGAACCTACAATGAGCAGTTCTTC. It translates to CASSFGRASGMGTYNEQFF.

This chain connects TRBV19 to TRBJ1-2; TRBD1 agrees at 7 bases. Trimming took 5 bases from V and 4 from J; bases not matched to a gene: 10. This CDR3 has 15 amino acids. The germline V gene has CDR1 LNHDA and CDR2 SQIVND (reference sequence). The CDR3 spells CASSGNRGRGYGYTF. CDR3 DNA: TGTGCCAGTAGTGGGAATAGGGGGCGAGGCTATGGCTACACCTTC.

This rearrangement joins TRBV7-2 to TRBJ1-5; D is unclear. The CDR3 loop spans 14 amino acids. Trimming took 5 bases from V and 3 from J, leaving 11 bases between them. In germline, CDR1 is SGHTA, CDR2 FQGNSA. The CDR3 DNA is TGTGCCAGCAGCCTAGACCTGCACAATCAGCCCCAGCATTTT. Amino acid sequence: CASSLDLHNQPQHF.

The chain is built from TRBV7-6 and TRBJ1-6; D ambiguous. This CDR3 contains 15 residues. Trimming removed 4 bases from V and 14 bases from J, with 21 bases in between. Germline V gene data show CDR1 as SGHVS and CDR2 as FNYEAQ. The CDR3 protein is CASSSTVLSSGTLHF. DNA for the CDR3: TGTGCCAGCAGCTCCACCGTTCTGAGTTCGGGCACCCTCCACTTT.

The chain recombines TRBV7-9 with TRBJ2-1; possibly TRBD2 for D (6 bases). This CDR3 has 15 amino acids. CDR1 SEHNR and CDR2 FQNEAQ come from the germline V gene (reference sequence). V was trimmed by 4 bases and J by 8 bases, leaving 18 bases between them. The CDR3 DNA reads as TGTGCCAGCAGCTCAGGCGGGACGCCCAGCGATGAGCAGTTCTTC. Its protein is CASSSGGTPSDEQFF.

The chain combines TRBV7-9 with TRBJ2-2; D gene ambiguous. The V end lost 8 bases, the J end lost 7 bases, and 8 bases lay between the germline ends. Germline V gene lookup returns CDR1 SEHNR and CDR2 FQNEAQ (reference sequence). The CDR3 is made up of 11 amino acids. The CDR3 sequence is CASHVVGELFF. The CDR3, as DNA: TGTGCCAGCCATGTTGTCGGGGAGCTGTTTTTT.

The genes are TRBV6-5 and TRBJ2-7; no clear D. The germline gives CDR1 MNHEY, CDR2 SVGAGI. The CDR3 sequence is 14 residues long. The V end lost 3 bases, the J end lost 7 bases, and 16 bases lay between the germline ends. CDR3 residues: CASSYDLALGEQYF. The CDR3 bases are TGTGCCAGCAGTTATGACCTGGCGTTGGGGGAGCAGTACTTC.

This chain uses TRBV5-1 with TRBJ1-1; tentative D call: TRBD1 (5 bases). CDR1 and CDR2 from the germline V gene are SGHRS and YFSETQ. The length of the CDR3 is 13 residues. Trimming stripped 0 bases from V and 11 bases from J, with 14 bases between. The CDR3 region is CASSLDSGLDAFF. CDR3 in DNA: TGCGCCAGCAGCTTGGACTCAGGGCTGGACGCTTTCTTT.

The CDR3 region has the DNA TGTGCCAGCACCAAAGGGGGTTCCTACGAGCAGTACTTC. Its protein is CASTKGGSYEQYF. The chain recombines TRBV28 with TRBJ2-7; D perhaps matches TRBD1 (6 bases). V lost 7 bases and J lost 1, with 11 bases in between. Germline CDR1 reads MDHEN; CDR2 reads SYDVKM. The CDR3 extends over 13 amino acids.

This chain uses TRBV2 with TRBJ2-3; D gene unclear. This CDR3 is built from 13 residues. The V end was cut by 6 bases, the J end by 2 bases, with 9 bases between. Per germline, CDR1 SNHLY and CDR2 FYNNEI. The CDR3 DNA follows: TGTGCCAGCAGGCCAGTACACACAGATACGCAGTATTTT. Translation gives CASRPVHTDTQYF.